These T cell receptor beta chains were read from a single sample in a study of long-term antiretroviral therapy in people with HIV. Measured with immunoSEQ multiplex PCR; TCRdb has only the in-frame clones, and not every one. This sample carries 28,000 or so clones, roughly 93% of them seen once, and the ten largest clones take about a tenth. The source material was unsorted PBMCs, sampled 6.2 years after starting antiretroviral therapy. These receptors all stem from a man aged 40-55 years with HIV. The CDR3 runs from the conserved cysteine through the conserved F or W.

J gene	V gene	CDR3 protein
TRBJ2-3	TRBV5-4	CASSLGPTPSTDTQYF
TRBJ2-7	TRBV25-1	CASSGIAGGGYEQYF
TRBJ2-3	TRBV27	CASSEALGTDTQYF
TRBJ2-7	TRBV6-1	CASSELGYEQYF
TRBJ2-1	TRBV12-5	CASGLGYRDNEQFF
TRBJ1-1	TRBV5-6	CASSLAYMNTEAFF
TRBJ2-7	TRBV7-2	CASSIPDRGYEQYF
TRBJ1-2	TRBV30	CAWSGGHSPGYGYTF
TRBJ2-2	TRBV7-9	CASSNRDRGIGELFF
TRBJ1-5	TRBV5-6	CASSPGHLYSNQPQHF
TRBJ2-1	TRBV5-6	CASTRRGLSILNNEQFF
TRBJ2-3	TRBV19	CASSITSGRGPDTQYF
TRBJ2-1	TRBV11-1	CASSSGTGIGYNEQFF
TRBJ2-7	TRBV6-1	CASSSGSYEQYF
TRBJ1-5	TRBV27	CASSSTVEGNQPQHF
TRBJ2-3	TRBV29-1	CSVAELDTDTQYF
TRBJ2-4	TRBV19	CASSPPAGGGAKNIQYF
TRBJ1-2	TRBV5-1	CASSTQLMDYGYTF
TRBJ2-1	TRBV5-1	CASSSLGTSGRNEQFF
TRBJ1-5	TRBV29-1	CSVVGTVVYAQHF
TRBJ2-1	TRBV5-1	CASSPTVGGQGEQFF
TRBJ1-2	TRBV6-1	CASSPRSQGTYGYTF
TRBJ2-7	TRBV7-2	CASSLRQGNLYEQYF
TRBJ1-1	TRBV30	CAWSRQGGTEAFF